Following are 10 T cell receptor beta chains from one sample sequenced in a study of blood T cell repertoires in COVID-19 (dated by TCRdb to the early 2020s). The library relied on the immunoSEQ multiplex PCR assay. TCRdb took this table from immuneACCESS and kept in-frame rearrangements with V and J called. Such tables lack part of the clones; where checked against another copy, unresolved V genes explain under half of the gap, and the rest is unexplained. Here the sample has nearly 110,000 clones; approximately 80% occur a single time. 14% of the sample comes from the top ten. Sequencing used peripheral blood. The receptor source for this set is a woman in her fifties or sixties with acute or convalescent COVID-19.

This clone was seen a single time. The chain combines TRBV18 with TRBJ2-1; the D gene is possibly TRBD1 (7 bases). From germline, CDR1 is KGHSH and CDR2 LQKENI. The CDR3 covers 15 residues. Trimming cost V 4 bases and J 4 bases, with 14 bases left between them. The CDR3 region is CASSRYSGGYNEQFF. In nucleotides, the CDR3 is TGTGCCAGCTCACGTTATTCAGGGGGGTACAATGAGCAGTTCTTC.

This clone was recorded a few times. The J gene is TRBJ2-5, the V gene TRBV6-6; D is possibly TRBD1 (6 bases). The V and J ends lost 6 bases and 5 bases respectively, with 16 bases between them. Germline lookup yields CDR1 MNHNY and CDR2 SVGAGI (reference sequence). The CDR3 covers 14 residues. The DNA for the CDR3 is TGTGCCAGCAGCCTACAGGGTCTAGGGGAGACCCAGTACTTC. It is translated as CASSLQGLGETQYF.

This clone was counted once. The chain carries TRBV7-2 and TRBJ2-2, with a possible D match to TRBD1 (5 bases). Trimming cost V 5 bases and J 6 bases, with 13 bases left between them. This CDR3 comprises 14 residues. Germline-derived CDR1 and CDR2 are SGHTA and FQGNSA. CDR3 in DNA: TGTGCCAGCAGCCCCCCCGCAGGGCCCGGGGAGCTGTTTTTT. Its translation: CASSPPAGPGELFF.

V usage is TRBV6-5 and J usage is TRBJ1-2; 9 bases are a match to TRBD1. The CDR3 covers 14 residues. J was trimmed by 7 bases and V by 5 bases; bases with no gene match: 8. Germline V gene lookup returns CDR1 MNHEY and CDR2 SVGAGI. CDR3 sequence reads: CASSRSTGGRGYTF. For the CDR3, the DNA is TGTGCCAGCAGTAGATCGACAGGGGGTCGTGGCTACACCTTC.

V and J are TRBV27 and TRBJ2-3; possibly TRBD2 for D (6 bases). This CDR3 has 15 residues. Trimming cost V 1 base and J 4 bases, with 12 bases left between them. In germline, CDR1 is MNHEY, CDR2 SMNVEV (reference sequence). The CDR3 is CASSLYPGTSDTQYF. Here the CDR3 DNA reads TGTGCCAGCAGTTTATATCCAGGGACTTCAGATACGCAGTATTTT.

The chain joins TRBV5-1 to TRBJ1-4; no reliable D call. V was pared by 0 bases and J by 1 base, with 10 bases between. The germline V gene encodes CDR1 SGHRS and CDR2 YFSETQ. The CDR3 sequence is 16 residues long. The CDR3 DNA is TGCGCCAGCAGCTTGGCCGGTAGTGGAACTAATGAAAAACTGTTTTTT. Translating gives CASSLAGSGTNEKLFF.

The V gene is TRBV5-1, the J gene TRBJ2-3; 11 bases are a match to TRBD1. The ends lost 2 bases at V and 4 bases at J; junction bases unmatched: 3. CDR3 length equals 15 residues. Germline CDR1 is SGHRS and CDR2 is YFSETQ. In nucleotides, the CDR3 is TGCGCCAGCAGCTTAGGGACAGGGGGTTCAGATACGCAGTATTTT. Encoded protein: CASSLGTGGSDTQYF.

A single count supports this clone. This chain's CDR3 is CSVEDRGQTQYF. The CDR3 coding sequence is TGCAGCGTTGAGGACAGGGGACAGACCCAGTACTTC. V and J are TRBV29-1 and TRBJ2-5, with TRBD1 identical over 9 bases. V lost 3 bases to trimming and J lost 6 bases; unmatched junction nucleotides: 2. The germline V gene has CDR1 SQVTM and CDR2 ANQGSEA. The CDR3 runs 12 residues.

This clone was observed a handful of times. The V and J genes are TRBV2 and TRBJ1-4; 10 bases map to TRBD1. The length of the CDR3 is 15 residues. V lost 10 bases to trimming and J lost 7 bases; unmatched junction nucleotides: 12. Looked up from germline, CDR1 is SNHLY and CDR2 is FYNNEI. CDR3 amino acids: CATRRDRGQGEKLFF. CDR3 bases: TGTGCCACCCGACGGGACAGGGGTCAGGGTGAAAAACTGTTTTTT.

The rearrangement joins TRBV5-5 to TRBJ1-5, with D possibly matching TRBD1 (6 bases). Trimming pared 2 bases from V and 7 bases from J, leaving 10 bases between. The CDR3 is made up of 13 amino acids. Germline CDR1 SGHKS, CDR2 YYEKEE (reference sequence). CDR3 region: CASSFGGAQPQHF. CDR3 DNA sequence: TGTGCCAGCAGCTTCGGGGGGGCCCAGCCCCAGCATTTT.